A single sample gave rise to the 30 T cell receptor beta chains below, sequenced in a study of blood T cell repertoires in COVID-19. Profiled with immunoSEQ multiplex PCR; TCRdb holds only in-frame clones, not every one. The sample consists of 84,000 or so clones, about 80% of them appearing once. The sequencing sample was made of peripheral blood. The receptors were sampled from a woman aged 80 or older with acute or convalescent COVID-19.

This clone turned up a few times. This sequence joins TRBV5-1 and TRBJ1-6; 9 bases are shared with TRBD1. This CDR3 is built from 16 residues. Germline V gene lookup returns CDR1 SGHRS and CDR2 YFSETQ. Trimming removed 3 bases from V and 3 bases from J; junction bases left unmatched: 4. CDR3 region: CASSYTGGFYNSPLHF. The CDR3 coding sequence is TGCGCCAGCAGCTATACAGGGGGCTTCTATAATTCACCCCTCCACTTT.

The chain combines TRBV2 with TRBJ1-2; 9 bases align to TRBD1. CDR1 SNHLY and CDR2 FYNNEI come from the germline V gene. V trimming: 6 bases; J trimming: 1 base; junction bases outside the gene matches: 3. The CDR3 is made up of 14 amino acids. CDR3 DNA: TGTGCCAGCAGCCGGACAGGGGATAACTATGGCTACACCTTC. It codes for CASSRTGDNYGYTF.

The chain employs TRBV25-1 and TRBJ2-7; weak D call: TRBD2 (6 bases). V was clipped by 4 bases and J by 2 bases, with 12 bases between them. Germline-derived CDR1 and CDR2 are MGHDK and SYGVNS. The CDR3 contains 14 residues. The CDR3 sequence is CASSAPGGPYEQYF. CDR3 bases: TGTGCCAGCAGTGCCCCCGGGGGACCCTACGAGCAGTACTTC.

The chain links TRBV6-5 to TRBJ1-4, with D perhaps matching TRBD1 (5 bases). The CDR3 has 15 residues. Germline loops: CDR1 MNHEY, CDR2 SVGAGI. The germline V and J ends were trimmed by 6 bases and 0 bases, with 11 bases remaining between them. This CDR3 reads CASSRDSATNEKLFF. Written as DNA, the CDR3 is TGTGCCAGCAGCCGAGACAGTGCAACTAATGAAAAACTGTTTTTT.

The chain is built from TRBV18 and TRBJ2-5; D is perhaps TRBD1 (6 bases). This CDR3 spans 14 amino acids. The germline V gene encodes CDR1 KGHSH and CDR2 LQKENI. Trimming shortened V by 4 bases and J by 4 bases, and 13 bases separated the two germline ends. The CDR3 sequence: CASSRKTGTETQYF. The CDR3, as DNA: TGTGCCAGCTCACGAAAAACAGGGACAGAGACCCAGTACTTC.

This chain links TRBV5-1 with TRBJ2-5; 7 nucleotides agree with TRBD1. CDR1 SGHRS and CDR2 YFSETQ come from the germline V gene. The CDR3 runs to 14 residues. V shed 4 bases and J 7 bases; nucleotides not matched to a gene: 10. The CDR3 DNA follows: TGCGCCAGCAGCAACCTAGAAGGGGGCGGGACCCAGTACTTC. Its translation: CASSNLEGGGTQYF.

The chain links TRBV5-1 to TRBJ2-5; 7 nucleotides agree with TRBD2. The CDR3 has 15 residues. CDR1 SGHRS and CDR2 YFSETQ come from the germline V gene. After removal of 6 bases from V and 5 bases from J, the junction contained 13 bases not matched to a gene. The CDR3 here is CASTGNGQGGETQYF. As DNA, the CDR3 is TGCGCCAGCACGGGAAATGGGCAGGGAGGGGAGACCCAGTACTTC.

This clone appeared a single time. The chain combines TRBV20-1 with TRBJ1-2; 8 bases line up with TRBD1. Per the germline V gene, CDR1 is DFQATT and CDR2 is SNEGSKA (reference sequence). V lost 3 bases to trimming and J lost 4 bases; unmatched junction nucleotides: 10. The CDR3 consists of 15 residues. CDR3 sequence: CSASLTRTGTYGYTF. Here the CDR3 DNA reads TGCAGTGCTAGTTTGACCCGGACAGGGACCTATGGCTACACCTTC.

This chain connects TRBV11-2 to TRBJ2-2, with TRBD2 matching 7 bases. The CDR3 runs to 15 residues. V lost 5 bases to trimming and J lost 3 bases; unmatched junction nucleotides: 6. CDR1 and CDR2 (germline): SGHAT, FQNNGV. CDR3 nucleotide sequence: TGTGCCAGCAGCCTAGGACTAGGCGACACCGGGGAGCTGTTTTTT. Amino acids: CASSLGLGDTGELFF.

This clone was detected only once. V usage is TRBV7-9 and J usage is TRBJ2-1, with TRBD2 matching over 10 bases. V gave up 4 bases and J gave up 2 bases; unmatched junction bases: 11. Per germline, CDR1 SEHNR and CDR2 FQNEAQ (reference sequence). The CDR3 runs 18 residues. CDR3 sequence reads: CASSSRWASGGTYNEQFF. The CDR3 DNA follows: TGTGCCAGCAGCTCCCGATGGGCTAGCGGGGGTACCTACAATGAGCAGTTCTTC.

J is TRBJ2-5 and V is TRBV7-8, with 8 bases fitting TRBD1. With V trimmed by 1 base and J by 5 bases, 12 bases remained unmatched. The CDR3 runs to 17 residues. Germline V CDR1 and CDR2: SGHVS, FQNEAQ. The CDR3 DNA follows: TGTGCCAGCAGCTTAGATATATTGACAGGGGAAAGGGAGACCCAGTACTTC. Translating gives CASSLDILTGERETQYF.

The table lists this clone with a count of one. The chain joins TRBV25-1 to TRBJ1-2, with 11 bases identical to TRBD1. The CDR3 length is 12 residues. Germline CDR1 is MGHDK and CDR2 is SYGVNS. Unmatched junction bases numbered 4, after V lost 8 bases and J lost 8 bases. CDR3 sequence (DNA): TGTGCCAGCGGACAGGGGGCGCGAGGCTACACCTTC. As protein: CASGQGARGYTF.

CDR3 loop: CASSQDSGQENTGELFF. For the CDR3, the DNA is TGCGCCAGCAGCCAAGACAGCGGACAGGAGAACACCGGGGAGCTGTTTTTT. This sequence joins TRBV4-1 and TRBJ2-2; 7 bases are shared with TRBD1. The J segment lost 1 base and the V segment lost 0 bases, leaving 5 bases of the junction unmatched. This CDR3 spans 17 amino acids. Per germline, CDR1 MGHRA and CDR2 YSYEKL.

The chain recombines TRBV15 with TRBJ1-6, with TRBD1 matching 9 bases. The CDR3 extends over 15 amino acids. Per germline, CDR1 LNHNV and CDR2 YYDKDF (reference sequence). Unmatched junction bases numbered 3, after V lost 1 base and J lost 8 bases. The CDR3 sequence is CATSRGGQGHSPLHF. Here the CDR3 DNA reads TGTGCCACCAGCAGAGGAGGACAGGGGCATTCACCCCTCCACTTT.

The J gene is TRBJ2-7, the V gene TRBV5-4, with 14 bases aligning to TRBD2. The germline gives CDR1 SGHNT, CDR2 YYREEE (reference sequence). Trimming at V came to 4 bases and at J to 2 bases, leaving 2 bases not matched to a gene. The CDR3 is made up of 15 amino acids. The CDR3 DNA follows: TGTGCCAGCAGCCAGACTAGCGGGAGGGCCTACGAGCAGTACTTC. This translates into CASSQTSGRAYEQYF.

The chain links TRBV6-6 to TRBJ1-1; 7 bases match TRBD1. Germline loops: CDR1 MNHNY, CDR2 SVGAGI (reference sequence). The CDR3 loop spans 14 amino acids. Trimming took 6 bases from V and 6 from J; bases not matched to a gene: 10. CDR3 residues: CASRKQGLVPEAFF. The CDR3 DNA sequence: TGTGCCAGCAGGAAACAGGGGTTAGTGCCTGAAGCTTTCTTT.

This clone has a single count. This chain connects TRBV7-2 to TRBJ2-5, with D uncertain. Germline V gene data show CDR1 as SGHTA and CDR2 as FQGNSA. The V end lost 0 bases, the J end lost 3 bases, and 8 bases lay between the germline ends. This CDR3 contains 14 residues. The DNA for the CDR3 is TGTGCCAGCAGCTTAGCAGTGACTGAAGAGACCCAGTACTTC. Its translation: CASSLAVTEETQYF.

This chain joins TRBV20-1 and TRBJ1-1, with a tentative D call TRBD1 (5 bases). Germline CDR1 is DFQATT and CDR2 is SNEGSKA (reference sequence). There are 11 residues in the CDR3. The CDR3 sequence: CSSRGYTEAFF. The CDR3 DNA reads TGCAGCTCAAGGGGATACACTGAAGCTTTCTTT.

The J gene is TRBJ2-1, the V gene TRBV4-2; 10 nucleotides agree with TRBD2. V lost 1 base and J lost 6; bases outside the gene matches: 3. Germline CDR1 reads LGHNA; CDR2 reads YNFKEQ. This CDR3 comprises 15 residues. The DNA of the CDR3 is TGTGCCAGCAGCCAAGGGACTAGCGGTATCAATGAGCAGTTCTTC. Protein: CASSQGTSGINEQFF.

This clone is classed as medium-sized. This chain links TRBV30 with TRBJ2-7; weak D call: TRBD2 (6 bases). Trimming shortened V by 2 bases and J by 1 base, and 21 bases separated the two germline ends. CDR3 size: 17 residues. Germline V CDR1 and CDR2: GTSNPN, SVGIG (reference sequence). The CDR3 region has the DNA TGTGCCTGGAGTCCCAAATTTGGTAGCGGAGGTTCCTACGAGCAGTACTTC. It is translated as CAWSPKFGSGGSYEQYF.

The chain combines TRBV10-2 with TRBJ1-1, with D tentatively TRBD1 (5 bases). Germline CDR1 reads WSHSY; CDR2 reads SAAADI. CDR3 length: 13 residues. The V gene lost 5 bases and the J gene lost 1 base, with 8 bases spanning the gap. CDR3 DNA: TGCGCCAGCAGTTCAGGGTCGAACACTGAAGCTTTCTTT. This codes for CASSSGSNTEAFF.

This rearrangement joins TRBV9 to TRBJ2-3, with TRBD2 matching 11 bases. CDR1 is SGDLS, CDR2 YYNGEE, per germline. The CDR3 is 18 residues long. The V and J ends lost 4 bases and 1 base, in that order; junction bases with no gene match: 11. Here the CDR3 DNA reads TGTGCCAGCAGCTCCCACCCTCCGGGACTAGCGGGCACAGATACGCAGTATTTT. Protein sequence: CASSSHPPGLAGTDTQYF.

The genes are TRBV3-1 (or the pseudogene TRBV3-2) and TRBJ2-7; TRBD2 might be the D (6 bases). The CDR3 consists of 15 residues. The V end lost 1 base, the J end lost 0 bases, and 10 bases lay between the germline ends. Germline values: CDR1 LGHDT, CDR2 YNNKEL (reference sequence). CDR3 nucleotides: TGTGCCAGCAGCCAAGCCGCGGGAAGCTCCTACGAGCAGTACTTC. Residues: CASSQAAGSSYEQYF.

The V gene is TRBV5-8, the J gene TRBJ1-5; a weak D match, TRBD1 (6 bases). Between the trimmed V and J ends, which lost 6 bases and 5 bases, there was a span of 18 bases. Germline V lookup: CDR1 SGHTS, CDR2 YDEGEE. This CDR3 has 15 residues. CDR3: CASIRTGNSYQPQHF. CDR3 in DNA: TGTGCCAGCATCCGAACAGGGAACTCATATCAGCCCCAGCATTTT.

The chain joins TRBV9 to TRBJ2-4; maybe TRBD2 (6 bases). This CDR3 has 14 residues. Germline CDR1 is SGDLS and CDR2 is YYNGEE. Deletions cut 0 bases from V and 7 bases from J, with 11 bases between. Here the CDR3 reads CASSVELAANIQYF. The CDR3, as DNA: TGTGCCAGCAGCGTAGAACTAGCAGCTAACATTCAGTACTTC.

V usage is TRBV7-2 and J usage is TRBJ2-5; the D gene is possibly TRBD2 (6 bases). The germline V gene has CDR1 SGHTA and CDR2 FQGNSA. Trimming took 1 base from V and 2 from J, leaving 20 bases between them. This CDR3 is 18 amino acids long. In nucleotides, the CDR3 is TGTGCCAGCAGCTTAGTGGCTTTAGGAGGGAAAAAGCAAGAGACCCAGTACTTC. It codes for CASSLVALGGKKQETQYF. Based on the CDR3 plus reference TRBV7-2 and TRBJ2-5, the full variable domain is GAGVSQSPSNKVTEKGKDVELRCDPISGHTALYWYRQSLGQGLEFLIYFQGNSAPDKSGLPSDRFSAERTGGSVSTLTIQRTQQEDSAVYLCASSLVALGGKKQETQYFGPGTRLLVL.

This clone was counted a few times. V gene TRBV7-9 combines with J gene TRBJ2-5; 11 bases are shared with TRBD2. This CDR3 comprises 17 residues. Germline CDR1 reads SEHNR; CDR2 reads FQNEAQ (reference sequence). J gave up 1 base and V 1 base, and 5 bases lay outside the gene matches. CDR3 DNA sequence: TGTGCCAGCAGCTTAGGGGCTAGCGGGGGGTCCCAAGAGACCCAGTACTTC. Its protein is CASSLGASGGSQETQYF.

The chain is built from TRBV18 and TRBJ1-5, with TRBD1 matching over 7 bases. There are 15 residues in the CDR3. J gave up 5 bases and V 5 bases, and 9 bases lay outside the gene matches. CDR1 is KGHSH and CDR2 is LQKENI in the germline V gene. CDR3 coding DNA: TGTGCCAGCTCAGGTCAGGGGGGTGTGGATCAGCCCCAGCATTTT. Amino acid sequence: CASSGQGGVDQPQHF.

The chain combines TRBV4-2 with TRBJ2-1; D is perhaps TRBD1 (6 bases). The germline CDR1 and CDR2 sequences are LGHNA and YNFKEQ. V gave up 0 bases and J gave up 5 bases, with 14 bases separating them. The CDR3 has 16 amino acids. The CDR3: CASSQEGRQADNEQFF. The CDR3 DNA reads TGTGCCAGCAGCCAAGAAGGGAGACAGGCGGACAATGAGCAGTTCTTC.

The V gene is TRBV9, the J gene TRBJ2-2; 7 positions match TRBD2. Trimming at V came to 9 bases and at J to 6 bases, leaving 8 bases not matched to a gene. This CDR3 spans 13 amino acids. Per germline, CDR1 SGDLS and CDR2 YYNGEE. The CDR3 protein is CATQRAGAGELFF. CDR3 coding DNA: TGTGCCACGCAGAGGGCGGGAGCCGGGGAGCTGTTTTTT.